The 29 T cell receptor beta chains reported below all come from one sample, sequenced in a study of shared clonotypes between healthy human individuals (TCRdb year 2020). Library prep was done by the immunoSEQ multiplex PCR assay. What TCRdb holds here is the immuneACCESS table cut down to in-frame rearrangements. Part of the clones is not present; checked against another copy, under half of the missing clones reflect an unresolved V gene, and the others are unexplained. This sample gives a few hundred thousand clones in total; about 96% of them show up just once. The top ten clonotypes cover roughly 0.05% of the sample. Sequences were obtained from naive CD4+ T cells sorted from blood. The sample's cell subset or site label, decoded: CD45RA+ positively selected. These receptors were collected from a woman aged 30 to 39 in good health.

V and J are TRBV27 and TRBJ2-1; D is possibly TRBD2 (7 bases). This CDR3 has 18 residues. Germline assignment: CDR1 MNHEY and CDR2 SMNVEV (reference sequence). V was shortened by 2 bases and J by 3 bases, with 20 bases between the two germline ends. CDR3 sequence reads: CASSLRGGATSSYNEQFF. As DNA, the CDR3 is TGTGCCAGCAGTTTAAGGGGGGGGGCGACTAGCAGCTACAATGAGCAGTTCTTC.

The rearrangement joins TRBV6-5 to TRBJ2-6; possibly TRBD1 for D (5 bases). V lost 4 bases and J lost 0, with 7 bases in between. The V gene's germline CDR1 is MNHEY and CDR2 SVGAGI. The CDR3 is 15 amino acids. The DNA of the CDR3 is TGTGCCAGCAGTTCCCAGGGCTCTGGGGCCAACGTCCTGACTTTC. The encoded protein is CASSSQGSGANVLTF.

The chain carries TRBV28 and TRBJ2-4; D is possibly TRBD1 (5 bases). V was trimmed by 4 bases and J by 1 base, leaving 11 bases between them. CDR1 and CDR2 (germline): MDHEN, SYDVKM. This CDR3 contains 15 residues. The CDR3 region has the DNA TGTGCCAGCAGTTCCGGACATTCGGCCAAAAACATTCAGTACTTC. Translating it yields CASSSGHSAKNIQYF.

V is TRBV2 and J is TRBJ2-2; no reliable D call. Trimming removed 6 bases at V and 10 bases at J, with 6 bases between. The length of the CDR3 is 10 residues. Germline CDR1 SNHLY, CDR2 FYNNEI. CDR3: CASRTKELFF. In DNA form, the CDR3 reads TGTGCCAGCAGGACAAAGGAGCTGTTTTTT.

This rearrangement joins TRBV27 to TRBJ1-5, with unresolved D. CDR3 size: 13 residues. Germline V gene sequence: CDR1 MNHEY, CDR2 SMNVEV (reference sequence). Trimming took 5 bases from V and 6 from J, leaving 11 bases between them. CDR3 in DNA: TGTGCCAGCAGTCGAGCCGGGCGTCAGCCCCAGCATTTT. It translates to CASSRAGRQPQHF.

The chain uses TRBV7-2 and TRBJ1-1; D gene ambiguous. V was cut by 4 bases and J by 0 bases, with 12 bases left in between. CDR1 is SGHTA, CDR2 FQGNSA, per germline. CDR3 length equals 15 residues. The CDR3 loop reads CASSSSSNMNTEAFF. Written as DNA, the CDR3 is TGTGCCAGCAGCTCATCCAGTAACATGAACACTGAAGCTTTCTTT.

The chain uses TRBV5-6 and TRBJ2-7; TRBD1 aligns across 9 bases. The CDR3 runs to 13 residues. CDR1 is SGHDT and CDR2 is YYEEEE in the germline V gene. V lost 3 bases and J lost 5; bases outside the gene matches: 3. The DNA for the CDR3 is TGTGCCAGCAGCTGGGGACAGGGCCACGAGCAGTACTTC. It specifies CASSWGQGHEQYF.

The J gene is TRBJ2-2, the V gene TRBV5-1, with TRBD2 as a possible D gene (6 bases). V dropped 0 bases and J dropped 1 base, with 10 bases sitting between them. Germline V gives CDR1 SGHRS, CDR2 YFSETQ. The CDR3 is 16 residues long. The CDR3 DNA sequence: TGCGCCAGCAGCTTGGTGGGGGGATTGAACACCGGGGAGCTGTTTTTT. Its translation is CASSLVGGLNTGELFF.

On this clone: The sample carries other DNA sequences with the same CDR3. In nucleotides, the CDR3 is TGCGCCAGCAGCTTGGGTGCGGGAGTCTACAATGAGCAGTTCTTC. As protein: CASSLGAGVYNEQFF. This chain joins TRBV5-1 and TRBJ2-1, with 7 positions matching TRBD2. Trimming removed 0 bases from V and 3 bases from J; junction bases left unmatched: 3. Germline V gene sequence: CDR1 SGHRS, CDR2 YFSETQ. This CDR3 is built from 15 residues.

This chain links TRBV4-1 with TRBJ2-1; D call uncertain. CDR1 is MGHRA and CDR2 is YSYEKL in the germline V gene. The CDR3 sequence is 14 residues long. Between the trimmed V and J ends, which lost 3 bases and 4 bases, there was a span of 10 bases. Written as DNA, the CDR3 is TGCGCCAGCAGCCACCAGGCGCCGTACAATGAGCAGTTCTTC. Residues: CASSHQAPYNEQFF.

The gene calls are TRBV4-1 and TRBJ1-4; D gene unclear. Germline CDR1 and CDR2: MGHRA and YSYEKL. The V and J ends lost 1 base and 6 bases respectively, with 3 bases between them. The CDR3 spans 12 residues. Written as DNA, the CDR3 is TGCGCCAGCAGCCAAGCGTATGAAAAACTGTTTTTT. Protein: CASSQAYEKLFF.

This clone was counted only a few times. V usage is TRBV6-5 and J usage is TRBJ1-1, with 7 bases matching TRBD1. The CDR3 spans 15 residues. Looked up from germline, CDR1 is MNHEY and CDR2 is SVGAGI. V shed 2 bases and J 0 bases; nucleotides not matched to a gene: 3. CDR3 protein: CASSYRDSLNTEAFF. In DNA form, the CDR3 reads TGTGCCAGCAGTTACCGGGACAGCCTGAACACTGAAGCTTTCTTT.

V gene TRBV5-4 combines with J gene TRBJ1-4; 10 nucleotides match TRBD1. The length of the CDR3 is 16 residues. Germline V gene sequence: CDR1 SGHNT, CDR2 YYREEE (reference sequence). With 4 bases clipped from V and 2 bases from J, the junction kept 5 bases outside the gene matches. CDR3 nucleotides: TGTGCCAGCAGCACGGGACAGGGGCGGACTAATGAAAAACTGTTTTTT. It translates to CASSTGQGRTNEKLFF.

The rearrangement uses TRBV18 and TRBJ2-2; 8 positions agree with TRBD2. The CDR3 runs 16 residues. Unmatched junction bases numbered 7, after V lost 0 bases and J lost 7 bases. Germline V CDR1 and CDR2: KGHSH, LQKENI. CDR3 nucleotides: TGTGCCAGCTCACCACCGTTTAGCGGGATGGACGGGGAGCTGTTTTTT. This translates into CASSPPFSGMDGELFF.

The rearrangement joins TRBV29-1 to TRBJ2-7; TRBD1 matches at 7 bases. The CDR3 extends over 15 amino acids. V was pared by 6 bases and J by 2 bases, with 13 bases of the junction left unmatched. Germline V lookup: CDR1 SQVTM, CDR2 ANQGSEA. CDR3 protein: CSVHLATGYAYEQYF. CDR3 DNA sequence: TGCAGCGTCCACCTTGCGACAGGGTATGCCTACGAGCAGTACTTC.

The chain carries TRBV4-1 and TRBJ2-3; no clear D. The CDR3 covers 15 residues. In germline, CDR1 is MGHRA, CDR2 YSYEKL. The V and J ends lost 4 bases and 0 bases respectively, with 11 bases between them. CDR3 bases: TGCGCCAGCAGCCCAGGTATACACAGCACAGATACGCAGTATTTT. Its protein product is CASSPGIHSTDTQYF.

CDR3 in DNA: TGTGCCAGCAGTGATACCCGGGGACTAGCCTCCTACGAGCAGTACTTC. It is translated as CASSDTRGLASYEQYF. The rearrangement links TRBV28 to TRBJ2-7; 9 bases fit TRBD2. Germline values: CDR1 MDHEN, CDR2 SYDVKM. The CDR3 totals 16 residues. V lost 5 bases and J lost 0; bases outside the gene matches: 8.

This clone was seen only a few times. CDR3 amino acids: CAQGQGGITEAFF. The CDR3 coding sequence is TGTGCCCAGGGGCAGGGGGGTATCACTGAAGCTTTCTTT. The chain uses TRBV30 and TRBJ1-1, with TRBD1 matching over 7 bases. Germline CDR1 reads GTSNPN; CDR2 reads SVGIG (reference sequence). The junction had 10 bases not matched to a gene; V was cut back by 8 bases and J by 4 bases. The CDR3 length is 13 residues.

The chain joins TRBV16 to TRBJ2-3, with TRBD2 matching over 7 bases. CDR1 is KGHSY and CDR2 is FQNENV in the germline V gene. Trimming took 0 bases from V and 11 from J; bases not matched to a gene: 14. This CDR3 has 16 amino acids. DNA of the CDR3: TGTGCCAGCAGCCAATCGTCGGGGGAGGGCCGATTAGGGCAGTATTTT. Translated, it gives CASSQSSGEGRLGQYF.

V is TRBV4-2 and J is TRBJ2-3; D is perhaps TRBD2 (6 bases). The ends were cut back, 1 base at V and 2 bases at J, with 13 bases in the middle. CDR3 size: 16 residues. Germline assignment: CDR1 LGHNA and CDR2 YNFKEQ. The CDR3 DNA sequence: TGTGCCAGCAGCCAAGCTGGGGAGGACACCACAGATACGCAGTATTTT. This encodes CASSQAGEDTTDTQYF.

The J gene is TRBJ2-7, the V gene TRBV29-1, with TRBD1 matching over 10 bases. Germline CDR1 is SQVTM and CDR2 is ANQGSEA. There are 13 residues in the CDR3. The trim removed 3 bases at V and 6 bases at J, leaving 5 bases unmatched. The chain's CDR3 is CSVEGQGLSEQYF. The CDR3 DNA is TGCAGCGTTGAGGGACAGGGGCTCTCCGAGCAGTACTTC.

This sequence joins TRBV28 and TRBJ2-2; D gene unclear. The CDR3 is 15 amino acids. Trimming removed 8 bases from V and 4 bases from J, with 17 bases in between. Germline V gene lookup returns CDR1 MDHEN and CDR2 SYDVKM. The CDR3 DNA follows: TGTGCCAGCCAACCAATCCAGAGTTTCACCGGGGAGCTGTTTTTT. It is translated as CASQPIQSFTGELFF.

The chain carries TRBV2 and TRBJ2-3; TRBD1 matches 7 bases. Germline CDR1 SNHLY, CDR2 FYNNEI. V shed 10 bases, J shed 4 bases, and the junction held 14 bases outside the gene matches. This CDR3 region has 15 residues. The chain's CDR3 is CATPPSTGVPDTQYF. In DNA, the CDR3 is TGTGCCACCCCTCCCTCCACAGGGGTTCCAGATACGCAGTATTTT.

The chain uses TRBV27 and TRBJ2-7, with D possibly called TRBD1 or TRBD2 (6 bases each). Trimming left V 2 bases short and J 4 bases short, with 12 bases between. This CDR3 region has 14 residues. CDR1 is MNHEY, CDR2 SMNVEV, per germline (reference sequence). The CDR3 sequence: CASSLGGRPYEQYF. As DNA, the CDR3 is TGTGCCAGCAGTTTAGGGGGGCGACCTTACGAGCAGTACTTC.

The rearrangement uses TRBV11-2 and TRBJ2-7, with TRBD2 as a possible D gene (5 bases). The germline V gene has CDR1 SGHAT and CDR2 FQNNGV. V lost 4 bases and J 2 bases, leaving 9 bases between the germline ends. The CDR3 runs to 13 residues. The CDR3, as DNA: TGTGCCAGCAGCTCAGCCGGGACCTACGAGCAGTACTTC. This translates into CASSSAGTYEQYF.

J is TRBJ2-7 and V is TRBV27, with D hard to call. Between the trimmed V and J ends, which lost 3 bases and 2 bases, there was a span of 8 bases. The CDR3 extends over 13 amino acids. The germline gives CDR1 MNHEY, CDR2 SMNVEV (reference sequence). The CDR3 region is CASSFVVPYEQYF. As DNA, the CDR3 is TGTGCCAGCAGTTTCGTAGTTCCCTACGAGCAGTACTTC.

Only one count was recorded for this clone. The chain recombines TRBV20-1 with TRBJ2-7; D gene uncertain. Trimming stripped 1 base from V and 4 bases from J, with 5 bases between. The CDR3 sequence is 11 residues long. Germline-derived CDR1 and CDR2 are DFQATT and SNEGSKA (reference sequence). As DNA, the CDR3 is TGCAGTGCTAGAGTAACATACGAGCAGTACTTC. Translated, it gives CSARVTYEQYF.

The CDR3 DNA sequence: TGTGCCAGTCTCGGACAGCCTAACACCGGGGAGCTGTTTTTT. Amino acid sequence: CASLGQPNTGELFF. The V and J genes are TRBV18 and TRBJ2-2, with D perhaps TRBD1 (6 bases). Looked up from germline, CDR1 is KGHSH and CDR2 is LQKENI. CDR3 length equals 14 residues. With 9 bases removed from V and 2 bases from J, the gap between germline ends came to 13 bases.

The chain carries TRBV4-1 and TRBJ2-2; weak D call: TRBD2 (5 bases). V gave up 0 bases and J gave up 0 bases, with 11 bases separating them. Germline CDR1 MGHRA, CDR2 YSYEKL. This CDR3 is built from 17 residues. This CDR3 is CASSQDGNSANTGELFF. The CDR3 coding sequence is TGCGCCAGCAGCCAAGATGGGAATAGCGCGAACACCGGGGAGCTGTTTTTT.